This entry lists 7 T cell receptor beta chains sequenced from one sample in a study of PD-1 blockade in classical Hodgkin lymphoma. The protocol was immunoSEQ multiplex PCR, while the TCRdb copy is restricted to in-frame clones and leaves out a portion. The sample yields roughly 4,200 clones, about four fifths seen once. Each patient relapsed following autologous stem cell transplantation, and prior brentuximab vedotin exposure differed. The study purified CD4+ T cells from thawed PBMCs using magnetic negative selection. The sample in question was CD4+ T cells from blood, obtained at baseline. These receptors were obtained from a human donor with classical Hodgkin lymphoma.

The chain recombines TRBV5-5 with TRBJ1-3; D ambiguous. Germline CDR1 is SGHKS and CDR2 is YYEKEE (reference sequence). V shed 2 bases and J shed 0 bases, with 9 bases lying between them. The CDR3 sequence is 15 residues long. CDR3 region: CASSFDVSSGNTIYF. CDR3 nucleotides: TGTGCCAGCAGCTTCGACGTGAGCTCTGGAAACACCATATATTTT.

This clone has more than one count but fewer than ten. This rearrangement joins TRBV6-6 to TRBJ2-1; unclear D gene. V was shortened by 4 bases and J by 9 bases, with 7 bases between the two germline ends. The CDR3 has 11 residues. The germline CDR1 and CDR2 sequences are MNHNY and SVGAGI (reference sequence). CDR3 loop: CASSLVGEQFF. CDR3 bases: TGTGCCAGCAGTTTGGTTGGTGAGCAGTTCTTC.

Here the CDR3 reads CASMRTGINQPQHF. The CDR3 DNA follows: TGTGCCAGCATGAGGACGGGCATAAATCAGCCCCAGCATTTT. The rearrangement uses TRBV6-1 and TRBJ1-5, with D unclear. Germline CDR1 is MNHNS and CDR2 is SASEGT. The CDR3 spans 14 residues. The V and J ends lost 7 bases and 4 bases respectively, with 14 bases between them.

The CDR3 reads CASSLGGQGNNQPQHF. The CDR3 DNA sequence: TGTGCCAGCAGTTTGGGGGGACAGGGGAACAATCAGCCCCAGCATTTT. V and J are TRBV27 and TRBJ1-5; 10 bases align to TRBD1. The V segment lost 3 bases and the J segment 3 bases; nucleotides outside the gene matches: 5. This CDR3 region has 16 residues. Germline assignment: CDR1 MNHEY and CDR2 SMNVEV (reference sequence).

There are a few counts of this clone. The CDR3 DNA reads as TGTGCCAGCAGTCTACGGGACTCTAATTCACCCCTCCACTTT. This sequence encodes CASSLRDSNSPLHF. The V and J genes are TRBV6-5 and TRBJ1-6; D may be TRBD1 (5 bases). V was shortened by 5 bases and J by 6 bases, with 11 bases between the two germline ends. The germline gives CDR1 MNHEY, CDR2 SVGAGI. CDR3 length equals 14 residues.

This rearrangement joins TRBV6-1 to TRBJ2-2; weak D call: TRBD1 (6 bases). The CDR3 extends over 15 amino acids. The ends were cut back, 9 bases at V and 2 bases at J, with 16 bases in the middle. Per the germline V gene, CDR1 is MNHNS and CDR2 is SASEGT. DNA of the CDR3: TGTGCCAGTAAACTCCCCAGGGGCAACACCGGGGAGCTGTTTTTT. It is translated as CASKLPRGNTGELFF.

This rearrangement joins TRBV28 to TRBJ1-2; D not resolved. Germline V gene sequence: CDR1 MDHEN, CDR2 SYDVKM. The CDR3 covers 10 residues. V was clipped by 10 bases and J by 7 bases, with 10 bases between them. CDR3 sequence: CATGESGYTF. The CDR3 region has the DNA TGTGCCACCGGGGAGTCTGGCTACACCTTC.